This TCR beta chain was recovered during a study of identical twins. The CDR3 totals 13 residues. Germline lookup yields CDR1 SGHTA and CDR2 FQGNSA. V was pared by 6 bases and J by 5 bases, with 13 bases between. TCRdb reprocessed the 5' RACE reads via MiXCR and lists one record per CDR3 protein. This sample carries about 470,000 distinct CDR3 sequences, 24% of them seen once, and the ten largest clones take around 3%. The same specimen was also included in a second study, on T cells expressing NK-cell markers. That paper notes: Repertoires of TCR beta were obtained from T cells sorted as CD3+CD56+NKG2C+, CD3+CD56+NKG2C- and CD3+CD56-NKG2C+. What restricted sorting to alpha-beta TCR T cells in several experiments was an anti-gamma-delta TCR antibody. For a handful of donors, these clonotypes were likewise the leading ones in the CD3+CD56-NKG2C+ fraction.

The rearrangement joins TRBV7-2 to TRBJ2-5; unclear D gene. This TCR came from a woman between 18 and 29 years old in good health. Sequenced input: CD4+ T cells sorted from blood. The CDR3, as DNA: TGTGCCAGCAGTTTCACCAAGGGCGAGACCCAGTACTTC. It is translated as CASSFTKGETQYF.